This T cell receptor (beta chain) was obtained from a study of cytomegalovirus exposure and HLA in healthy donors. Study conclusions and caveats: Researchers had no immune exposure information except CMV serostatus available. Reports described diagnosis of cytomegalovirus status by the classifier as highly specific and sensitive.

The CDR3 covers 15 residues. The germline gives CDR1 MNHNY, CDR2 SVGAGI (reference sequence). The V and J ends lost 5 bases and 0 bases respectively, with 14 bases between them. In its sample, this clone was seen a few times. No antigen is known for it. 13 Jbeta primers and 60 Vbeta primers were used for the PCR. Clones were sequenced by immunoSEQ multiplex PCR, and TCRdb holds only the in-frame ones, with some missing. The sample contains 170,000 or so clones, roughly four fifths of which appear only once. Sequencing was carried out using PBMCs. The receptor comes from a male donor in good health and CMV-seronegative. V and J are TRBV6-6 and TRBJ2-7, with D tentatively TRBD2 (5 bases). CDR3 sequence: CASSQPGSYSYEQYF. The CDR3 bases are TGTGCCAGCAGTCAACCGGGATCATACTCCTACGAGCAGTACTTC.